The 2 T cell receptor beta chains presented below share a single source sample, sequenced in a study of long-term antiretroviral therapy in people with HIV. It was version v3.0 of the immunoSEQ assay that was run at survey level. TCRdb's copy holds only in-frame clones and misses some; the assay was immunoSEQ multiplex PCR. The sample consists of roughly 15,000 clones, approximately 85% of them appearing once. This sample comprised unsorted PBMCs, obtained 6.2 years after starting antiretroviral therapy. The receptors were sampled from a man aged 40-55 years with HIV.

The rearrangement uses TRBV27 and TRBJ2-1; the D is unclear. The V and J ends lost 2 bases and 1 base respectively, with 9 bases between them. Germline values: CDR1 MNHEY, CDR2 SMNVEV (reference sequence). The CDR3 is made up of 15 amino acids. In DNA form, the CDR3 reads TGTGCCAGCAGTTTAAGTACCGCTTCCTACAATGAGCAGTTCTTC. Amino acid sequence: CASSLSTASYNEQFF.

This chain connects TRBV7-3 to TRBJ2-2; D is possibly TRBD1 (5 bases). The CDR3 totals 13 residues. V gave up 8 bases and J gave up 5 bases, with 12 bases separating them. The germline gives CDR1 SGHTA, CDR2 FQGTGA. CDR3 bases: TGTGCCAGCGGCCCTCACAGGACCGGGGAGCTGTTTTTT. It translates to CASGPHRTGELFF.